The 24 T cell receptor beta chains presented below share a single source sample, sequenced in a study of PD-L1 blockade in urothelial cancer. TCRdb keeps only in-frame clones here, not all; method: immunoSEQ multiplex PCR. The sample includes under 90,000 clones, 85% to 95% seen only once; the top ten take 9.4%. This sample comprised PBMCs, obtained around atezolizumab (anti-PD-L1) treatment. These receptors were taken from a man aged 60 to 69 with urothelial cancer.

The J gene is TRBJ2-1, the V gene TRBV4-3, with 12 bases lining up with TRBD1. The CDR3 has 22 amino acids. The V and J ends lost 0 bases and 0 bases, in that order; junction bases with no gene match: 15. Germline CDR1 reads LGHNA; CDR2 reads YSLEER. The CDR3 region is CASSQDLVPGQGASVSYNEQFF. Written as DNA, the CDR3 is TGCGCCAGCAGCCAAGATCTGGTACCGGGACAGGGGGCTTCCGTCTCCTACAATGAGCAGTTCTTC.

The rearrangement uses TRBV19 and TRBJ1-2; 7 bases map to TRBD1. The CDR3 has 13 amino acids. Per germline, CDR1 LNHDA and CDR2 SQIVND (reference sequence). The V gene end was trimmed by 7 bases and the J gene end by 3 bases; junction bases not matched to a gene: 5. CDR3 loop: CASTAGQDYGYTF. CDR3 bases: TGTGCCAGTACCGCTGGACAGGACTATGGCTACACCTTC.

The chain carries TRBV4-1 and TRBJ2-7; 7 nucleotides match TRBD1. With V trimmed by 1 base and J by 3 bases, 3 bases remained unmatched. The CDR3 has 14 residues. Germline V gene data show CDR1 as MGHRA and CDR2 as YSYEKL. The CDR3 coding sequence is TGCGCCAGCAGCCAAGGACAGGGTAGCTACGAGCAGTACTTC. Translating it yields CASSQGQGSYEQYF.

This clone showed up just a few times. The chain has TRBV4-3 and TRBJ2-5, with 8 bases fitting TRBD1. V lost 0 bases to trimming and J lost 5 bases; unmatched junction nucleotides: 8. The CDR3 has 16 amino acids. CDR1 and CDR2 from the germline V gene are LGHNA and YSLEER. In DNA form, the CDR3 reads TGCGCCAGCAGCCAAGATCTCACAGGGGGTGATGAGACCCAGTACTTC. This sequence encodes CASSQDLTGGDETQYF.

The J gene is TRBJ2-1, the V gene TRBV18, with 9 bases identical to TRBD2. In germline, CDR1 is KGHSH, CDR2 LQKENI. This CDR3 is built from 16 residues. V was clipped by 4 bases and J by 5 bases; unmatched bases: 9. CDR3 protein: CASSLAGGPVDNEQFF. CDR3 sequence (DNA): TGTGCCAGCTCACTGGCGGGAGGGCCAGTGGACAATGAGCAGTTCTTC. Full variable domain (missing parts from reference TRBV18 and TRBJ2-1): NAGVMQNPRHLVRRRGQEARLRCSPMKGHSHVYWYRQLPEEGLKFMVYLQKENIIDESGMPKERFSAEFPKEGPSILRIQQVVRGDSAAYFCASSLAGGPVDNEQFFGPGTRLTVL.

The chain combines TRBV30 with TRBJ1-5, with a weak D call TRBD1 (6 bases). The V and J ends lost 5 bases and 0 bases respectively, with 14 bases between them. Germline values: CDR1 GTSNPN, CDR2 SVGIG (reference sequence). The CDR3 has 15 residues. The CDR3 is CAWAPGQYSNQPQHF. In nucleotides, the CDR3 is TGTGCCTGGGCCCCGGGACAATATAGCAATCAGCCCCAGCATTTT.

This rearrangement joins TRBV6-5 to TRBJ1-6; tentative D call: TRBD1 (5 bases). Germline values: CDR1 MNHEY, CDR2 SVGAGI. Trimming removed 8 bases from V and 4 bases from J, with 12 bases in between. This CDR3 comprises 14 residues. The chain's CDR3 is CASGIDRYNSPLHF. The CDR3 DNA is TGTGCCAGCGGGATCGACAGATATAATTCACCCCTCCACTTT.

The chain couples TRBV6-5 to TRBJ2-3; 7 nucleotides match TRBD2. Trimming removed 0 bases from V and 2 bases from J; junction bases left unmatched: 2. Germline V gives CDR1 MNHEY, CDR2 SVGAGI. This CDR3 has 15 residues. CDR3: CASSYSSGYTDTQYF. For the CDR3, the DNA is TGTGCCAGCAGTTACTCTAGCGGGTACACAGATACGCAGTATTTT.

The rearrangement joins TRBV5-5 to TRBJ2-7, with 7 bases identical to TRBD2. The germline V gene encodes CDR1 SGHKS and CDR2 YYEKEE (reference sequence). Trimming removed 4 bases from V and 5 bases from J; junction bases left unmatched: 12. The CDR3 has 15 residues. CDR3 sequence reads: CASSAGPNAGDEQYF. CDR3 nucleotides: TGTGCCAGCAGCGCGGGACCAAACGCGGGGGACGAGCAGTACTTC.

The V call is TRBV19, the J call TRBJ2-7; D call uncertain. In germline, CDR1 is LNHDA, CDR2 SQIVND (reference sequence). This CDR3 has 11 residues. Trimming shortened V by 5 bases and J by 5 bases, and 7 bases separated the two germline ends. The CDR3 DNA follows: TGTGCCAGTAGTCACCAGAACGAGCAGTACTTC. Protein product: CASSHQNEQYF.

J is TRBJ2-7 and V is TRBV7-2; 8 nucleotides align to TRBD2. CDR1 SGHTA and CDR2 FQGNSA come from the germline V gene. Germline trimming cut 6 bases from V and 0 bases from J; bases unmatched to any gene: 1. This CDR3 is 13 amino acids long. The CDR3 is CASRSGSSYEQYF. For the CDR3, the DNA is TGTGCCAGCAGGAGCGGGAGCTCCTACGAGCAGTACTTC.

The CDR3 region is CASSPTGGNEKLFF. CDR3 sequence (DNA): TGTGCCAGCAGCCCGACAGGGGGCAATGAAAAACTGTTTTTT. This rearrangement joins TRBV5-4 to TRBJ1-4; 10 positions agree with TRBD1. Unmatched junction bases numbered 2, after V lost 4 bases and J lost 5 bases. Germline-derived CDR1 and CDR2 are SGHNT and YYREEE (reference sequence). The CDR3 is 14 residues long.

The gene calls are TRBV5-1 and TRBJ2-1, with D possibly matching TRBD2 (6 bases). The V end lost 6 bases, the J end lost 4 bases, and 14 bases lay between the germline ends. From germline, CDR1 is SGHRS and CDR2 YFSETQ. The CDR3 is 14 amino acids. CDR3 bases: TGCGCCAGCAAGGAGGGCCCGAGTTACAATGAGCAGTTCTTC. Protein sequence: CASKEGPSYNEQFF.

The J gene is TRBJ1-2, the V gene TRBV4-3; 8 positions agree with TRBD1. V shed 4 bases, J shed 9 bases, and the junction held 13 bases outside the gene matches. This CDR3 contains 15 residues. Germline CDR1 reads LGHNA; CDR2 reads YSLEER. In DNA, the CDR3 is TGCGCCAGCAGCCGAGCCGGGACAGGAATGATTAGCTACACCTTC. It translates to CASSRAGTGMISYTF.

The chain couples TRBV7-2 to TRBJ1-2, with 11 nucleotides matching TRBD1. The CDR3 totals 16 residues. V shed 4 bases and J 5 bases; nucleotides not matched to a gene: 9. Per germline, CDR1 SGHTA and CDR2 FQGNSA. CDR3 in DNA: TGTGCCAGCAGCTGGCCCCCGGGACAGGGGGGGTATGGCTACACCTTC. It translates to CASSWPPGQGGYGYTF.

This clone was picked up one time. J is TRBJ1-2 and V is TRBV2; D remains ambiguous. The V gene's germline CDR1 is SNHLY and CDR2 FYNNEI. This CDR3 comprises 13 residues. The V end lost 6 bases, the J end lost 8 bases, and 16 bases lay between the germline ends. CDR3 region: CASRSQASGGYTF. The CDR3 DNA sequence: TGTGCCAGCAGGTCCCAGGCGAGCGGCGGCTACACCTTC.

The CDR3 protein is CAISRDTNQPQHF. CDR3 DNA: TGTGCCATCAGCCGGGACACCAATCAGCCCCAGCATTTT. This chain uses TRBV10-3 with TRBJ1-5, with D maybe TRBD1 (6 bases). Trimming stripped 6 bases from V and 3 bases from J, with 9 bases between. The CDR3 spans 13 residues. Germline lookup yields CDR1 ENHRY and CDR2 SYGVKD.

This clone was found once. The chain recombines TRBV5-6 with TRBJ1-2, with 8 bases aligning to TRBD1. From germline, CDR1 is SGHDT and CDR2 YYEEEE. The ends lost 4 bases at V and 6 bases at J; junction bases unmatched: 5. This CDR3 has 13 residues. CDR3 in amino acids: CASSPTTGDGYTF. The CDR3 coding sequence is TGTGCCAGCAGCCCGACGACAGGGGATGGCTACACCTTC. The whole variable domain, filled in from reference TRBV5-6 and TRBJ1-2, reads DAGVTQSPTHLIKTRGQQVTLRCSPKSGHDTVSWYQQALGQGPQFIFQYYEEEERQRGNFPDRFSGHQFPNYSSELNVNALLLGDSALYLCASSPTTGDGYTFGSGTRLTVV.

CDR3 loop: CASSLGQVRNYGYTF. The CDR3 DNA is TGTGCCAGCAGTTTAGGCCAGGTCCGAAACTATGGCTACACCTTC. The chain combines TRBV28 with TRBJ1-2; D gene ambiguous. The germline V and J ends were trimmed by 2 bases and 2 bases, with 12 bases remaining between them. The CDR3 length is 15 residues. Germline V gene data show CDR1 as MDHEN and CDR2 as SYDVKM.

The chain employs TRBV9 and TRBJ2-1; 8 nucleotides agree with TRBD2. This CDR3 comprises 16 residues. The trim removed 1 base at V and 10 bases at J, leaving 13 bases unmatched. Germline CDR1 reads SGDLS; CDR2 reads YYNGEE. The CDR3 DNA reads as TGTGCCAGCAGCGTATTTAGCGGGGATGTTTCGGGGGAGCAGTTCTTC. Protein: CASSVFSGDVSGEQFF.

The genes are TRBV5-6 and TRBJ1-5, with 10 bases identical to TRBD1. Per germline, CDR1 SGHDT and CDR2 YYEEEE. This CDR3 is built from 16 residues. The trim removed 3 bases at V and 10 bases at J, leaving 13 bases unmatched. In nucleotides, the CDR3 is TGTGCCAGCAGCTCGAGAACCGGGACAGGGGTGGGACCCCAGCATTTT. Translation: CASSSRTGTGVGPQHF.

J is TRBJ2-2 and V is TRBV2; the match to TRBD1 covers 8 bases. V gave up 6 bases and J gave up 1 base; unmatched junction bases: 4. Germline V lookup: CDR1 SNHLY, CDR2 FYNNEI. The CDR3 has 15 amino acids. CDR3 DNA: TGTGCCAGCAGGCGAACAGGGGGGAACACCGGGGAGCTGTTTTTT. Translation: CASRRTGGNTGELFF.

V gene TRBV7-8 combines with J gene TRBJ2-1, with 7 positions matching TRBD1. V was clipped by 6 bases and J by 6 bases; unmatched bases: 14. The CDR3 totals 16 residues. Germline CDR1 is SGHVS and CDR2 is FQNEAQ. CDR3 coding DNA: TGTGCCAGCAGTAAAACAGGGGTTAGGCTGATCAATGAGCAGTTCTTC. Translation: CASSKTGVRLINEQFF.

The rearrangement uses TRBV6-6 and TRBJ2-7; 11 nucleotides line up with TRBD2. CDR3 length: 15 residues. Germline V gives CDR1 MNHNY, CDR2 SVGAGI (reference sequence). Trimming removed 6 bases from V and 3 bases from J; junction bases left unmatched: 7. The CDR3 loop is CASSPDSGRGYEQYF. The CDR3, as DNA: TGTGCCAGCAGCCCCGATAGCGGGAGGGGCTACGAGCAGTACTTC.